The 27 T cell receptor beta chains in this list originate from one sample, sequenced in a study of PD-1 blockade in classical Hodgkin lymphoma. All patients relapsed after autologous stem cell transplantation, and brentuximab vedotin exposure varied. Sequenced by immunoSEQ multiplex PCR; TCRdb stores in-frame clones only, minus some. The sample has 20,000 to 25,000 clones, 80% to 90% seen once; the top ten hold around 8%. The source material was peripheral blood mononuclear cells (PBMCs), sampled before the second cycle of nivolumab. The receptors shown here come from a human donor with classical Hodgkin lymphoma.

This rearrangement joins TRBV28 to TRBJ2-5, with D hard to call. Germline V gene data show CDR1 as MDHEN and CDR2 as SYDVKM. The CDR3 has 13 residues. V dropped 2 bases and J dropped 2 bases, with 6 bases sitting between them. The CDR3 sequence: CASSLLSQETQYF. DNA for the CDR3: TGTGCCAGCAGTTTACTCAGTCAAGAGACCCAGTACTTC.

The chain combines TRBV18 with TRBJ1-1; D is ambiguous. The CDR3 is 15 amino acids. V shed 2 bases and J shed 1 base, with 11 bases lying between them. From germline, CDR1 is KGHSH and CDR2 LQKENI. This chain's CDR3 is CASSPFGQENTEAFF. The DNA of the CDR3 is TGTGCCAGCTCACCATTCGGTCAGGAGAACACTGAAGCTTTCTTT.

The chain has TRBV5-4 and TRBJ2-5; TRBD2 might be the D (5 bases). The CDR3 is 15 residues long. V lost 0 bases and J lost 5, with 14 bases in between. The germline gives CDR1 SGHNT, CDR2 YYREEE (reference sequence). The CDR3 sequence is CASSLGENLRETQYF. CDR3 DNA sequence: TGTGCCAGCAGCTTGGGGGAGAATTTAAGGGAGACCCAGTACTTC. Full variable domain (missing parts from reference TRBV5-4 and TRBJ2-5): ETGVTQSPTHLIKTRGQQVTLRCSSQSGHNTVSWYQQALGQGPQFIFQYYREEENGRGNFPPRFSGLQFPNYSSELNVNALELDDSALYLCASSLGENLRETQYFGPGTRLLVL.

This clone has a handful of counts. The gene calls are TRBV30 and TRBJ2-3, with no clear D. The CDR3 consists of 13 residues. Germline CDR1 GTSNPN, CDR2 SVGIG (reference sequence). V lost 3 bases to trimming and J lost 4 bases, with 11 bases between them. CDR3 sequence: CAWRRTGPDTQYF. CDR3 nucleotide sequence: TGTGCCTGGAGAAGGACGGGCCCAGATACGCAGTATTTT.

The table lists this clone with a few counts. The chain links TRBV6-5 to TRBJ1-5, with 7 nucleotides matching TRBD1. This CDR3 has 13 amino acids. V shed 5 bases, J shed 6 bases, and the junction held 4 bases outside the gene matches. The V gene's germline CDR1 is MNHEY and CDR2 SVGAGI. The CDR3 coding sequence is TGTGCCAGCAGTGAGGCAGGGGGTCAGCCCCAGCATTTT. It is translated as CASSEAGGQPQHF.

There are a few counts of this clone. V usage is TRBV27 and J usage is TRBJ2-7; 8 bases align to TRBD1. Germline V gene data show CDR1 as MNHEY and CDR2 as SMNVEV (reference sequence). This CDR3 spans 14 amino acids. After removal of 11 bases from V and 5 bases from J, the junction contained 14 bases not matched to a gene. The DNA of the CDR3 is TGTGCCGGGCCAGGGGGCGCGATCGACAACGAGCAGTACTTC. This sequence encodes CAGPGGAIDNEQYF.

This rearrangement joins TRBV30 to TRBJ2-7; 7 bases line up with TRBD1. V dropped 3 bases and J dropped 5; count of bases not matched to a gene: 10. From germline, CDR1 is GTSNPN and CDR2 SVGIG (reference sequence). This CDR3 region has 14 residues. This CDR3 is CAWRGARGHDEQYF. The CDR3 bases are TGTGCCTGGAGGGGTGCTAGGGGGCATGACGAGCAGTACTTC. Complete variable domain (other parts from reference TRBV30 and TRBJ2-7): SQTIHQWPATLVQPVGSPLSLECTVEGTSNPNLYWYRQAAGRGLQLLFYSVGIGQISSEVPQNLSASRPQDRQFILSSKKLLLSDSGFYLCAWRGARGHDEQYFGPGTRLTVT.

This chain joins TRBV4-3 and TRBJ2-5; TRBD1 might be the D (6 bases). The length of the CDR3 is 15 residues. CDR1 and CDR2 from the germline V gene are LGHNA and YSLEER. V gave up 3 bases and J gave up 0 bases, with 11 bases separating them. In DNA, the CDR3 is TGCGCCAGCAGCCAGGACCGGGACAACCAAGAGACCCAGTACTTC. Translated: CASSQDRDNQETQYF.

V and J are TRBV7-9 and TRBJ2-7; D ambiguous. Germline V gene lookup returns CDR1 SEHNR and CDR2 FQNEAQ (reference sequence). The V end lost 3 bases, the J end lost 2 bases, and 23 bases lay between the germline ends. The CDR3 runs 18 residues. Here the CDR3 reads CASSFNRASEFLTYEQYF. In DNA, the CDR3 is TGTGCCAGCAGCTTTAATCGGGCCTCCGAGTTCCTGACCTACGAGCAGTACTTC.

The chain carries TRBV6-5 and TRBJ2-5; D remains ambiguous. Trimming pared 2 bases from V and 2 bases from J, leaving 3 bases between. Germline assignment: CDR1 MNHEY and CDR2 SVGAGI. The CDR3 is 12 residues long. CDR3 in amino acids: CASSYAQETQYF. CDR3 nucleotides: TGTGCCAGCAGTTACGCGCAAGAGACCCAGTACTTC.

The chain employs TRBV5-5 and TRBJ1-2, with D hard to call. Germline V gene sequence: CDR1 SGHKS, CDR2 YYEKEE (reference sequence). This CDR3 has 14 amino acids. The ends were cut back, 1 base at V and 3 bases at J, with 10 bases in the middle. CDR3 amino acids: CASSLSITYYGYTF. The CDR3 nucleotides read TGTGCCAGCAGCTTGAGCATAACCTACTATGGCTACACCTTC.

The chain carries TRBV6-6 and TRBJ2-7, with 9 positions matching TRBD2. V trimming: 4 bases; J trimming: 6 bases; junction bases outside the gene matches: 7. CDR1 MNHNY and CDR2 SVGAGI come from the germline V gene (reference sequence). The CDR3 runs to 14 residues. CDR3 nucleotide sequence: TGTGCCAGCAGTTTGAGTGGCGGGGGGGCCGAGCAGTACTTC. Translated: CASSLSGGGAEQYF.

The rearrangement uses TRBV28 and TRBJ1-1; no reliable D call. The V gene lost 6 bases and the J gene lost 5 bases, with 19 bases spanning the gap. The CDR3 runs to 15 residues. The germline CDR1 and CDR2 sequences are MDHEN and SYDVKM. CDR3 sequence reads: CASSPPPVGETEAFF. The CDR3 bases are TGTGCCAGCAGCCCACCCCCGGTTGGGGAAACTGAAGCTTTCTTT.

The CDR3 coding sequence is TGTGCCAGAAGCTTGGCAGGGGAGGGCAATCAGCCCCAGCATTTT. Translation gives CARSLAGEGNQPQHF. V gene TRBV5-3 combines with J gene TRBJ1-5; TRBD1 is a possible D gene (6 bases). TRBV5-3 is given ORF status, its function remaining uncertain. The CDR3 covers 15 residues. Trimming stripped 0 bases from V and 2 bases from J, with 9 bases between.

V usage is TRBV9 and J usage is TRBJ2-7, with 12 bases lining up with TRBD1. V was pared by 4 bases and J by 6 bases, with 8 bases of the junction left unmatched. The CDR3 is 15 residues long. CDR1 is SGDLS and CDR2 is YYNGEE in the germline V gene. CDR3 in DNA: TGTGCCAGCAGCCGAACCCGGGACAGGGGGCGCGAGCAGTACTTC. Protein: CASSRTRDRGREQYF.

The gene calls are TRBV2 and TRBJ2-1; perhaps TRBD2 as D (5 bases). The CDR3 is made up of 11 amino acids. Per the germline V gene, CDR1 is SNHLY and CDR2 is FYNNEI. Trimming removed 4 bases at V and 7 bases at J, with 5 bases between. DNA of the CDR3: TGTGCCAGCAGTGGGGAGAATGAGCAGTTCTTC. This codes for CASSGENEQFF.

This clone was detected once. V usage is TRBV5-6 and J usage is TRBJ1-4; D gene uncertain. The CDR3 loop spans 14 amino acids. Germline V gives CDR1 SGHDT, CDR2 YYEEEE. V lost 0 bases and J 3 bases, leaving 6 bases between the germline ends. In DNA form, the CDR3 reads TGTGCCAGCAGCTTGGTAGGGTCTAATGAAAAACTGTTTTTT. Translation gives CASSLVGSNEKLFF.

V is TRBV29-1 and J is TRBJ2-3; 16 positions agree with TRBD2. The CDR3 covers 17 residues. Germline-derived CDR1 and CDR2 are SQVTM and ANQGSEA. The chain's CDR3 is CVTTGTSGGASTDTQYF. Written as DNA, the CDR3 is TGCGTTACCACCGGGACTAGCGGGGGGGCGAGCACAGATACGCAGTATTTT.

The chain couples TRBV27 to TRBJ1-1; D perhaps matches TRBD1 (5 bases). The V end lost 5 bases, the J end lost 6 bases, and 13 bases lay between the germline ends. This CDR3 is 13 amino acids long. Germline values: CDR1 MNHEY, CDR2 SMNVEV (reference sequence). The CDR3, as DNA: TGTGCCAGCAGTCTCGTTCAGGGCGCTGAAGCTTTCTTT. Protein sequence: CASSLVQGAEAFF.

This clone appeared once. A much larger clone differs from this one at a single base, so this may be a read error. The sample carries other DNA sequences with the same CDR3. CDR3 nucleotides: TGTGCCAGCAGCCTGGGGGGGAACACTGAAGCTTTCTTT. Translated: CASSLGGNTEAFF. The rearrangement uses TRBV5-4 and TRBJ1-1; possibly TRBD1 for D (5 bases). CDR1 and CDR2 (germline): SGHNT, YYREEE (reference sequence). Trimming shortened V by 4 bases and J by 1 base, and 8 bases separated the two germline ends. This CDR3 is 13 amino acids long.

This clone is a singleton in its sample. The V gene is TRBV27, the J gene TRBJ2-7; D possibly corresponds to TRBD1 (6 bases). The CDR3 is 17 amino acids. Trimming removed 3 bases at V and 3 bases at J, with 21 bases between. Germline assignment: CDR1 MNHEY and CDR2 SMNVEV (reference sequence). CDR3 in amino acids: CASSLLGEHRVLYEQYF. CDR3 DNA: TGTGCCAGCAGTTTGTTGGGGGAGCACAGGGTCCTCTACGAGCAGTACTTC.

CDR3 nucleotide sequence: TGCGCCACCCTAGGGGACACAGATACGCAGTATTTT. Protein sequence: CATLGDTDTQYF. The J gene is TRBJ2-3, the V gene TRBV10-2, with D possibly matching TRBD1 (5 bases). The CDR3 consists of 12 residues. Trimming took 10 bases from V and 2 from J, leaving 10 bases between them. Germline CDR1 and CDR2: WSHSY and SAAADI.

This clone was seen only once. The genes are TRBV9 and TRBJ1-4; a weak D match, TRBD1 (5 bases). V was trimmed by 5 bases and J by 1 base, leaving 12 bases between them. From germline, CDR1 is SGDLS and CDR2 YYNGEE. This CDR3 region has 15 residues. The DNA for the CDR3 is TGTGCCAGCAGTCAGGGATTATTAACTAATGAAAAACTGTTTTTT. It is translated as CASSQGLLTNEKLFF.

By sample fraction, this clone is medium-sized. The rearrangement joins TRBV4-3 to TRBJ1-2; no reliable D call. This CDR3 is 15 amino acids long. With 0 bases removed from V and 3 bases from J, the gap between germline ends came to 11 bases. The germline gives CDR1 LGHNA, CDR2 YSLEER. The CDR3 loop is CASSQDGQEDYGYTF. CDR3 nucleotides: TGCGCCAGCAGCCAAGACGGTCAGGAGGACTATGGCTACACCTTC.

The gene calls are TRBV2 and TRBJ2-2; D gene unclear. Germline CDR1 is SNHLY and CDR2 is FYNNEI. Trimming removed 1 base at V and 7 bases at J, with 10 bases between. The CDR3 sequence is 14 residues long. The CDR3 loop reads CASSEEGFGGELFF. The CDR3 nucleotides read TGTGCCAGCAGTGAAGAAGGGTTCGGCGGGGAGCTGTTTTTT.

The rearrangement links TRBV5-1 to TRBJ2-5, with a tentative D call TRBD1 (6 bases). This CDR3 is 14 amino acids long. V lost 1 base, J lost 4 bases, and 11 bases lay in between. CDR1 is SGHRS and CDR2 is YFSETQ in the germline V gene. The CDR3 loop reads CASSLQGWGETQYF. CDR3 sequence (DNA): TGCGCCAGCAGCTTGCAGGGGTGGGGAGAGACCCAGTACTTC.

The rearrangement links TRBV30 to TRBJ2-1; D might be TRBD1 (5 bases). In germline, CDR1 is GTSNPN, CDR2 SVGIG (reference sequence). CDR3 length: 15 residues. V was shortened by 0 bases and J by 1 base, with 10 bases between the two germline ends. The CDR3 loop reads CAWSVSGMSYNEQFF. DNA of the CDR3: TGTGCCTGGAGTGTTTCAGGGATGTCCTACAATGAGCAGTTCTTC.